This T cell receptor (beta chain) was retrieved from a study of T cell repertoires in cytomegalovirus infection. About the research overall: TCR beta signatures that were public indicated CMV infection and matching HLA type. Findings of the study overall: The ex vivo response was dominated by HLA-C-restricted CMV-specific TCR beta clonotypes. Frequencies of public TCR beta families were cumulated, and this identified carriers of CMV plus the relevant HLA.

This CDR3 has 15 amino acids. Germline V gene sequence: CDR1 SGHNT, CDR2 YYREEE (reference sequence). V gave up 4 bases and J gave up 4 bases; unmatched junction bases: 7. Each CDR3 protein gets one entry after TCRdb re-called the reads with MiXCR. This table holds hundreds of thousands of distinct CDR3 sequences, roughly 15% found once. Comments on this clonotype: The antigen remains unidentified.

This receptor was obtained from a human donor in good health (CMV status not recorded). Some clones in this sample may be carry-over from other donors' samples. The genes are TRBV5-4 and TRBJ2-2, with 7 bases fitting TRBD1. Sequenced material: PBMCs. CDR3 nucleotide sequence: TGTGCCAGCAGCCTCAGGGGACAGTCCACCGGGGAGCTGTTTTTT. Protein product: CASSLRGQSTGELFF.